This TCR beta chain was identified in a study of T cells in Graves' hyperthyroidism and ophthalmopathy. The CDR3 spans 16 residues. The germline gives CDR1 SGDLS, CDR2 YYNGEE. Researchers amplified the TCR beta CDR3 regions from RNA transcripts. An initial round of RT-PCR targeting the TCR CDR3 relied on the HTBI primer set. TCRdb fed the multiplex PCR reads into MiXCR, producing one record per CDR3 protein. The sample includes about 280,000 distinct CDR3 sequences, 20% to 25% of them seen just once. This clonotype was recorded many times. Relative to the germline gene, one junction end is altered; a read error may explain this.

The sequence came from a man aged 35-49 years with Graves' hyperthyroidism that later progressed to Graves' ophthalmopathy. The sample comprised blood. The rearrangement uses TRBV9 and TRBJ2-7; D not certain. DNA for the CDR3: TGTGCCAGCAGCCCTGGGGAAGTTCGGAGCTCCTACGAGCAGCACTTC. Amino acid sequence: CASSPGEVRSSYEQHF.